This T cell receptor beta chain came from a study of CD8+ T cells in alopecia areata. At the level of the study: Among treated patients, oral tofacitinib was administered at 5 to 10 mg twice daily. Among treated patients, severity was scored by affected scalp area percentage. Study conclusions and caveats: On tofacitinib, scalp and blood still held many of the expanded lesional clones.

Trimming stripped 8 bases from V and 4 bases from J, with 18 bases between. This CDR3 spans 15 amino acids. CDR1 SGHTA and CDR2 FQGNSA come from the germline V gene. This clone was seen a handful of times. As yet, its antigen is unknown. After isolation, RNA underwent reverse transcription to generate cDNA as the sequencing template. Measured with immunoSEQ multiplex PCR; TCRdb has only the in-frame clones, and not every one. The table shows roughly 170,000 clones, with around 60% occurring only once. Treatment noted: oral pan-JAK inhibitor, 5-10 mg twice daily. CD4+ and CD8+ T cells were sorted from PBMCs stained for CD3, CD4 and CD8.

This chain joins TRBV7-2 and TRBJ2-1; TRBD2 might be the D (7 bases). The source of this sequence is a human donor with alopecia areata. The sample consisted of CD8+ T cells sorted from blood, taken at week 24, from a patient treated with tofacitinib. The CDR3 DNA reads TGTGCCAGCGCTGAGGAGGGGGGGGCATACAATGAGCAGTTCTTC. Translated: CASAEEGGAYNEQFF.